This TCR beta chain is from a study of T cells after yellow fever vaccination (dated by TCRdb to the late 2010s). Study-level background: Libraries from fractions with low cell numbers were prepared with the SMART-Seq v4 Ultra Low Input RNA kit. To follow T-cell clones before and after both primary and booster YFV17D yellow fever vaccination, bulk TCR alpha and beta repertoires underwent longitudinal sequencing. Two healthy male donors made up the cohort, one aged 18 to 29 years and the other aged 30 to 40 years. Blood was collected at multiple timepoints before and after primary and secondary immunization, and bulk PBMC replicates and cell subsets were isolated.

As for this clonotype: Its antigen is not yet known. The input lacks base qualities; no much larger clone sits a single base away.

The germline V gene (reference sequence) gives CDR1 as LNHDA and CDR2 as SQIVND. Spanning cysteine to phenylalanine, the CDR3 consists of 8 amino acids. Only the CDR3 DNA stays, 24 bases, in frame from base 1. Relative to germline, V is 10 bases shorter and J is 3 bases shorter, with 1 base between their ends. Overall study outcomes, separate from this receptor: Computational filtering was required because FACS-sorted repertoires could contain abundant contaminating clonotypes from the bulk population. Because only two donors were included in the study, the extent to which the findings can be generalized is limited. Compared with the primary T-cell response, the secondary T-cell response was faster but weaker, reaching its peak on day 5 rather than on day 15. Most clones expanded after primary vaccination (around 96% of CD4 and roughly 90% of CD8) were re-detected after the booster, suggesting that broad memory maintenance occurred. A small fraction of clonotypes showed up in both the CD4 and CD8 compartments, probably as a result of convergent recombination.

TCR cDNA was made using 5'RACE template switching, a step that added a universal primer site and unique molecular identifiers. cDNA synthesis was primed from both the TCR alpha and TCR beta constant segments. Two PCR steps were used to amplify libraries, with sample barcodes and sequencing adapters being added in the second step. Sequencing of libraries was done on Illumina HiSeq 2500 (2x100 bp) or NovaSeq (2x150 bp). Concerning the study's data processing: Demultiplexing of reads and collapsing into UMI consensus sequences were performed with MIGEC, and V(D)J alignment was carried out with MiXCR. Vaccine-responding clonotypes were defined with edgeR using replicate PBMC samples, requiring FDR below 0.01 and a log2 fold change above 5 up to day 15. Each bulk clonotype was labeled CD4 or CD8 based on which sequenced repertoire, CD4 or CD8, contained the clonotype at higher abundance. The public reads were run again by TCRdb, first through fastp at Q25 and then through MiXCR, and only productive beta chains were kept. Rows merge per CDR3 protein into single entries with the most common DNA and genes. TCRdb assigned the V and J calls; the authors' analysis was not used. The sample table shows more than 250,000 distinct CDR3 sequences, and around 6.8% are seen once. The top ten constitute over 15% of the sample.

Read against the paper, the sample's treatment or condition label means: live attenuated yellow fever vaccine strain. At every blood-draw timepoint, two biological replicates of bulk PBMCs were collected. PBMCs were isolated from peripheral blood using a standard Ficoll-Paque protocol. TriZol was used to extract RNA from bulk PBMCs, CD4 and CD8 fractions, and dextramer-positive and dextramer-negative fractions. The rearranged segments are TRBV19 and TRBJ2-7; the D gene lacks a confident call. The sequenced sample was PBMCs, obtained 45 days after the first yellow fever vaccination. This receptor was obtained from a man aged 18 to 30 who received the YFV17D yellow fever vaccine. The DNA sequence reads TGTGCCAACTACGAGCAGTACTTC. Its translation reads: CANYEQYF. The CDR3 plus the reference TRBV19 and TRBJ2-7 genes for the other parts give the full variable domain: DGGITQSPKYLFRKEGQNVTLSCEQNLNHDAMYWYRQDPGQGLRLIYYSQIVNDFQKGDIAEGYSVSREKKESFPLTVTSAQKNPTAFYLCANYEQYFGPGTRLTVT.